This TCR beta chain stems from a study of radiotherapy plus CTLA-4 blockade in lung cancer. Regarding the study as a whole: Expansion in blood of tumor-derived TCR clones was seen after radiotherapy plus ipilimumab.

Comment on this clone: What it binds is not known.

The data were produced by immunoSEQ multiplex PCR, yet TCRdb's version contains in-frame clones alone and is incomplete. The data hold 85,000 to 100,000 clones, with about two thirds observed a single time. The study treated chemo-refractory metastatic non-small-cell lung cancer patients with focal radiation plus ipilimumab CTLA-4 blockade. Germline lookup yields CDR1 LNHNV and CDR2 YYDKDF (reference sequence). V trimming: 5 bases; J trimming: 5 bases; junction bases outside the gene matches: 7. The CDR3 extends over 14 amino acids. This specimen was peripheral blood, taken from a patient treated with radiotherapy plus ipilimumab. The clonotype comes from a human donor with non-small cell lung cancer that progressed on radiotherapy plus ipilimumab. J is TRBJ2-5 and V is TRBV15; 8 bases align to TRBD2. In DNA, the CDR3 is TGTGCCACCAGCGGCCGGGGGGGCGCGGAGACCCAGTACTTC. Translating gives CATSGRGGAETQYF. Using reference TRBV15 and TRBJ2-5 for the parts outside the CDR3, the full variable domain is DAMVIQNPRYQVTQFGKPVTLSCSQTLNHNVMYWYQQKSSQAPKLLFHYYDKDFNNEADTPDNFQSRRPNTSFCFLDIRSPGLGDTAMYLCATSGRGGAETQYFGPGTRLLVL.